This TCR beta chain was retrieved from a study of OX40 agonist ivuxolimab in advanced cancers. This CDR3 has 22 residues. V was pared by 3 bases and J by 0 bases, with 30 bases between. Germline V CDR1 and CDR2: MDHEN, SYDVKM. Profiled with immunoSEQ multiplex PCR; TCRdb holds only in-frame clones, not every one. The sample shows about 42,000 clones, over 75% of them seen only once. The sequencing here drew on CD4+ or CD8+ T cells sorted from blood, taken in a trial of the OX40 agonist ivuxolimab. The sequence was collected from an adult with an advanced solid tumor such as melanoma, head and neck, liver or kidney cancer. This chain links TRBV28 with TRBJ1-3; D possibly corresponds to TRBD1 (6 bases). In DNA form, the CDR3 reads TGTGCCAGCAGTTTGCTTTACCCACCCTCGGCGATGGACAGCACCTCTGGAAACACCATATATTTT. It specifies CASSLLYPPSAMDSTSGNTIYF. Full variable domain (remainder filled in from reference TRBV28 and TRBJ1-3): DVKVTQSSRYLVKRTGEKVFLECVQDMDHENMFWYRQDPGLGLRLIYFSYDVKMKEKGDIPEGYSVSREKKERFSLILESASTNQTSMYLCASSLLYPPSAMDSTSGNTIYFGEGSWLTVV.